The 30 T cell receptor beta chains presented below share a single source sample, sequenced in a study of blood T cells in healthy people across ages. A second PCR, run for about 7 to 11 cycles, used a sample-barcoded 5' primer plus a J-beta primer mix. MiXCR, applied by TCRdb to the 5' RACE reads, yields one record per CDR3 protein. Of roughly 800,000 distinct CDR3 sequences in the sample, roughly 25% were seen once. The sample also formed part of further work on T cells of mothers and their children.

The sample was blood. The receptors stem from a boy under 18 in good health.

The CDR3 region has the DNA TGCAGCGGTCAGGGGGGTAGGAACACTGAAGCTTTCTTT. It translates to CSGQGGRNTEAFF. This rearrangement joins TRBV29-1 to TRBJ1-1; TRBD1 aligns across 7 bases. J was trimmed by 1 base and V by 7 bases; bases with no gene match: 6. CDR3 length: 13 amino acids. CDR1 and CDR2 from the germline V gene are SQVTM and ANQGSEA.

About this clonotype: Mismatch with germline at one junction end may stem from a read error. V gene TRBV2 combines with J gene TRBJ2-2, with unresolved D. Germline CDR1 SNHLY, CDR2 FYNNEI. The CDR3 length is 14 residues. The CDR3 here is CASSFSTLTGELFF. CDR3 DNA: TGCGCCAGCAGTTTTTCGACCCTCACCGGGGAGCTGTTTTTT.

This clonotype was found a few times. J is TRBJ1-2 and V is TRBV7-3, with a tentative D call TRBD1 (5 bases). Germline lookup yields CDR1 SGHTA and CDR2 FQGTGA. V shed 3 bases and J shed 8 bases, with 13 bases lying between them. CDR3 size: 13 residues. The CDR3 loop is CASSFEGAEGYTF. The CDR3 nucleotides read TGTGCCAGCAGCTTCGAAGGGGCGGAAGGCTACACCTTC.

The V gene is TRBV7-2, the J gene TRBJ2-3, with D tentatively TRBD2 (6 bases). V lost 7 bases and J lost 6, with 14 bases in between. In germline, CDR1 is SGHTA, CDR2 FQGNSA. This CDR3 comprises 13 residues. CDR3 residues: CASNRRGSDTQYF. In DNA, the CDR3 is TGTGCCAGCAACCGACGGGGGTCGGATACGCAGTATTTT.

The rearrangement links TRBV12-3 or TRBV12-4 to TRBJ1-1; 11 bases align to TRBD1. The CDR3 has 16 amino acids. With V trimmed by 5 bases and J by 4 bases, 9 bases remained unmatched. CDR3 region: CASSDPGQGGSTEAFF. As DNA, the CDR3 is TGTGCCAGCAGTGACCCGGGACAGGGGGGTAGCACTGAAGCTTTCTTT.

CDR3 DNA: TGTGCCAGCAGTGAAGATCACGGGGTCCAAGAGACCCAGTACTTC. This codes for CASSEDHGVQETQYF. The chain joins TRBV2 to TRBJ2-5; maybe TRBD2 (5 bases). The CDR3 has 15 residues. Germline lookup yields CDR1 SNHLY and CDR2 FYNNEI. Deletions cut 1 base from V and 1 base from J, with 10 bases between.

Only a few counts were recorded for this clonotype. The chain recombines TRBV14 with TRBJ1-4, with D perhaps matching TRBD1 (5 bases). Germline lookup yields CDR1 SGHDN and CDR2 FVKESK. The ends were cut back, 4 bases at V and 8 bases at J, with 17 bases in the middle. The CDR3 is made up of 15 amino acids. CDR3 coding DNA: TGTGCCAGCAGCCCTTTCCTGGGTAGGGGCGAAAAACTGTTTTTT. It encodes CASSPFLGRGEKLFF. The full variable domain, rest sourced from reference TRBV14 and TRBJ1-4, is EAGVTQFPSHSVIEKGQTVTLRCDPISGHDNLYWYRRVMGKEIKFLLHFVKESKQDESGMPNNRFLAERTGGTYSTLKVQPAELEDSGVYFCASSPFLGRGEKLFFGSGTQLSVL.

Of note for this clonotype: This likely comes from a read error, as the CDR3 has no conserved phenylalanine or tryptophan at its end. This chain's CDR3 is CASSLGTGEQYL. CDR3 DNA sequence: TGTGCCAGCAGCTTGGGAACGGGCGAGCAGTACTTA. The chain couples TRBV7-2 to TRBJ2-7; no reliable D call. CDR1 and CDR2 (germline): SGHTA, FQGNSA. The CDR3 spans 12 residues. Trimming removed 3 bases from V and 6 bases from J, with 9 bases in between.

In its sample, this clonotype was seen many times. V and J are TRBV2 and TRBJ2-5, with D tentatively TRBD2 (5 bases). V gave up 7 bases and J gave up 5 bases, with 14 bases separating them. Germline assignment: CDR1 SNHLY and CDR2 FYNNEI. The CDR3 runs 13 residues. The CDR3 nucleotides are TGTGCCAGCATGTGGGTTAGCGAGGAGACCCAGTACTTC. Translating it yields CASMWVSEETQYF.

There are a few counts of this clonotype. The chain is built from TRBV6-5 and TRBJ2-3, with a tentative D call TRBD2 (7 bases). In germline, CDR1 is MNHEY, CDR2 SVGAGI. This CDR3 is built from 15 residues. Trimming left V 4 bases short and J 4 bases short, with 15 bases between. The CDR3 here is CASSSRLAGADTQYF. CDR3 nucleotides: TGTGCCAGCAGTTCCCGACTAGCAGGGGCAGATACGCAGTATTTT.

The chain combines TRBV18 with TRBJ2-1; D is undetermined. TRBJ2-5 explains the end of the DNA better; the J call may be wrong. The CDR3 consists of 12 residues. Per the germline V gene, CDR1 is KGHSH and CDR2 is LQKENI. The CDR3 spells CASSPQYETQYF. The CDR3 DNA follows: TGTGCCAGCTCACCACAGTACGAGACCCAGTACTTC.

The rearrangement uses TRBV12-3 or TRBV12-4 and TRBJ2-3, with D possibly matching TRBD2 (7 bases). This CDR3 has 14 amino acids. The V gene lost 2 bases and the J gene lost 6 bases, with 12 bases spanning the gap. The CDR3 spells CASSLNGGPDTQYF. In DNA, the CDR3 is TGTGCCAGCAGTTTAAACGGGGGGCCGGATACGCAGTATTTT.

The chain is built from TRBV20-1 and TRBJ1-4; the match to TRBD1 covers 8 bases. In germline, CDR1 is DFQATT, CDR2 SNEGSKA (reference sequence). This CDR3 is 15 amino acids long. V trimming: 0 bases; J trimming: 7 bases; junction bases outside the gene matches: 7. The DNA of the CDR3 is TGCAGTGCTAGAGATCTCGGACAGGGATCTGAAAAACTGTTTTTT. This codes for CSARDLGQGSEKLFF.

This chain joins TRBV4-1 and TRBJ2-1; 12 nucleotides align to TRBD2. Germline-derived CDR1 and CDR2 are MGHRA and YSYEKL. CDR3 length: 17 amino acids. The trim removed 1 base at V and 9 bases at J, leaving 10 bases unmatched. CDR3 sequence (DNA): TGCGCCAGCAGCCAAGGACTAGCGGGGGAGCTCTACGGTGAGCAGTTCTTC. Residues: CASSQGLAGELYGEQFF.

This clonotype has a handful of counts. V and J are TRBV24-1 and TRBJ1-2; D gene ambiguous. Germline V gives CDR1 KGHDR, CDR2 SFDVKD. V was pared by 0 bases and J by 2 bases, with 6 bases between. CDR3 length equals 14 residues. For the CDR3, the DNA is TGTGCCACCAGTGATTTGGATCGAAACTATGGCTACACCTTC. This gives the protein CATSDLDRNYGYTF.

The CDR3 region has the DNA TGTGCCAGCAGCGTCCAGGGCTCTAGCACAGATACGCAGTATTTT. It codes for CASSVQGSSTDTQYF. V gene TRBV9 combines with J gene TRBJ2-3; TRBD1 is a possible D gene (5 bases). The germline V gene has CDR1 SGDLS and CDR2 YYNGEE. This CDR3 is 15 amino acids long. With 2 bases removed from V and 0 bases from J, the gap between germline ends came to 10 bases.

V usage is TRBV7-3 and J usage is TRBJ2-6; D not resolved. This CDR3 is built from 16 residues. V dropped 3 bases and J dropped 0 bases, with 9 bases sitting between them. The germline CDR1 and CDR2 sequences are SGHTA and FQGTGA. Here the CDR3 reads CASSFGPTSGANVLTF. CDR3 sequence (DNA): TGTGCCAGCAGCTTCGGCCCGACCTCTGGGGCCAACGTCCTGACTTTC.

The V call is TRBV11-2, the J call TRBJ1-1; no definite D call. Germline-derived CDR1 and CDR2 are SGHAT and FQNNGV. Trimming took 4 bases from V and 3 from J, leaving 15 bases between them. CDR3 length equals 15 residues. The CDR3 sequence is CASSSREVGDTEAFF. In nucleotides, the CDR3 is TGTGCCAGCAGCTCCCGCGAGGTCGGGGACACTGAAGCTTTCTTT.

This sequence joins TRBV6-1 and TRBJ2-7; TRBD2 aligns across 9 bases. The CDR3 is 14 amino acids. Germline CDR1 MNHNS, CDR2 SASEGT. The ends lost 7 bases at V and 4 bases at J; junction bases unmatched: 8. The CDR3, as DNA: TGTGCCAGCACCGACTTAGCGGGGGCATACGAGCAGTACTTC. Residues: CASTDLAGAYEQYF.

The chain joins TRBV11-2 to TRBJ2-5; D unresolved. V shed 0 bases and J shed 5 bases, with 13 bases lying between them. Germline V CDR1 and CDR2: SGHAT, FQNNGV. The CDR3 spans 15 residues. CDR3 region: CASSLDNGGWETQYF. Here the CDR3 DNA reads TGTGCCAGCAGCTTAGATAACGGTGGATGGGAGACCCAGTACTTC.

This chain connects TRBV5-1 to TRBJ2-5; 11 bases line up with TRBD2. Trimming took 4 bases from V and 9 from J; bases not matched to a gene: 14. CDR3 length: 16 amino acids. Per the germline V gene, CDR1 is SGHRS and CDR2 is YFSETQ. As DNA, the CDR3 is TGCGCCAGCAGCCCGGGACTAGCGGACGACGTGGAGGCCCAGTACTTC. It specifies CASSPGLADDVEAQYF.

V and J are TRBV7-3 and TRBJ2-7, with 7 bases matching TRBD2. This CDR3 is 13 amino acids long. CDR1 and CDR2 from the germline V gene are SGHTA and FQGTGA. Trimming cost V 3 bases and J 6 bases; bases outside gene matches: 5. CDR3 nucleotides: TGTGCCAGCAGCTTGACTACTAGCGCCGAGCAGTACTTC. Its translation: CASSLTTSAEQYF. Full variable domain (remainder filled in from reference TRBV7-3 and TRBJ2-7): GAGVSQTPSNKVTEKGKYVELRCDPISGHTALYWYRQSLGQGPEFLIYFQGTGAADDSGLPNDRFFAVRPEGSVSTLKIQRTERGDSAVYLCASSLTTSAEQYFGPGTRLTVT.

This clonotype turned up a few times. The rearrangement uses TRBV29-1 and TRBJ1-1; tentatively, D is TRBD1 (5 bases). V lost 3 bases and J 8 bases, leaving 10 bases between the germline ends. This CDR3 is 11 amino acids long. Germline assignment: CDR1 SQVTM and CDR2 ANQGSEA. The CDR3 spells CSVDLGTEAFF. CDR3 DNA sequence: TGCAGCGTTGATTTAGGGACCGAAGCTTTCTTT.

This clonotype was counted only a few times. This chain joins TRBV12-5 and TRBJ2-7; D may correspond to TRBD1 or TRBD2 (6 bases each). V lost 2 bases and J 1 base, leaving 15 bases between the germline ends. The CDR3 covers 16 residues. The germline CDR1 and CDR2 sequences are LGHNT and FRNRAP. The CDR3 sequence: CASGLKSGAASYEQYF. The CDR3 nucleotides are TGTGCTAGTGGTTTGAAATCGGGGGCGGCTTCCTACGAGCAGTACTTC.

In this sample, this clonotype turned up a few times. This chain links TRBV20-1 with TRBJ1-4, with D hard to call. CDR3 length: 13 amino acids. Trimming took off 3 bases at V and 3 bases at J, with 8 bases between the two ends. The germline V gene has CDR1 DFQATT and CDR2 SNEGSKA (reference sequence). CDR3 coding DNA: TGCAGTGCTAGTGGTTTGTCTAATGAAAAACTGTTTTTT. Encoded protein: CSASGLSNEKLFF.

CDR3 sequence reads: CASSQLGPLTYEQYF. The CDR3 DNA reads as TGTGCCAGCAGCCAACTAGGGCCTTTGACCTACGAGCAGTACTTC. J is TRBJ2-5 and V is TRBV14; D ambiguous. Near its end, the DNA agrees better with TRBJ2-7, so the J call may be wrong. The CDR3 runs 15 residues. Germline CDR1 is SGHDN and CDR2 is FVKESK.

The chain couples TRBV14 to TRBJ2-5, with D possibly TRBD1 on 5 matching bases. Germline CDR1 is SGHDN and CDR2 is FVKESK. The CDR3 is 11 residues long. V lost 1 base and J 11 bases, leaving 8 bases between the germline ends. The CDR3 protein is CASSQAGFQYF. In nucleotides, the CDR3 is TGTGCCAGCAGCCAAGCAGGGTTTCAGTACTTC.

The V call is TRBV9, the J call TRBJ2-7; 7 bases are shared with TRBD1. The ends lost 3 bases at V and 3 bases at J; junction bases unmatched: 3. From germline, CDR1 is SGDLS and CDR2 YYNGEE. This CDR3 spans 13 amino acids. CDR3 in DNA: TGTGCCAGCAGCGAGGGACAGTTCTACGAGCAGTACTTC. Amino acids: CASSEGQFYEQYF. The full variable domain, in which reference TRBV9 and TRBJ2-7 provide the parts outside the CDR3, is DSGVTQTPKHLITATGQRVTLRCSPRSGDLSVYWYQQSLDQGLQFLIQYYNGEERAKGNILERFSAQQFPDLHSELNLSSLELGDSALYFCASSEGQFYEQYFGPGTRLTVT.

V gene TRBV11-2 combines with J gene TRBJ1-4, with 8 bases fitting TRBD1. This CDR3 region has 17 residues. Germline CDR1 reads SGHAT; CDR2 reads FQNNGV. V shed 3 bases and J 0 bases; nucleotides not matched to a gene: 6. The CDR3 protein is CASSLTGDLSTNEKLFF. As DNA, the CDR3 is TGTGCCAGCAGCTTGACAGGGGATTTGTCAACTAATGAAAAACTGTTTTTT.

V is TRBV7-9 and J is TRBJ2-7; TRBD1 matches at 8 bases. Germline lookup yields CDR1 SEHNR and CDR2 FQNEAQ (reference sequence). The CDR3 totals 16 residues. V shed 1 base and J 2 bases; nucleotides not matched to a gene: 7. The CDR3 protein is CASSLGTGQGPYEQYF. The CDR3 DNA reads as TGTGCCAGCAGCTTAGGGACCGGACAGGGACCCTACGAGCAGTACTTC.